These 11 T cell receptor beta chains share one sample of origin, sequenced in a study of blood T cell repertoires in COVID-19 (dated by TCRdb to 2019 to 2021). Library method: the immunoSEQ multiplex PCR assay. This is the immuneACCESS table as TCRdb keeps it, with only in-frame sequences that have V and J called. A part of the clones is gone; compared with another copy, unresolved V genes explain less than half, and the rest is unexplained. In this sample the table shows roughly 200,000 clones, roughly 80% of which occur a single time. The top ten clonotypes cover 15% to 20% of the sample. Source material: peripheral blood. The receptor source for this set is a woman of 80 years or more with active or convalescent COVID-19.

The chain combines TRBV5-1 with TRBJ2-3, with 13 bases aligning to TRBD2. Germline V gives CDR1 SGHRS, CDR2 YFSETQ. The CDR3 sequence is 15 residues long. The V segment lost 4 bases and the J segment 6 bases; nucleotides outside the gene matches: 5. CDR3 sequence reads: CASSVGLAGRDTQYF. DNA of the CDR3: TGCGCCAGCAGCGTGGGACTAGCGGGGAGGGATACGCAGTATTTT.

CDR3 sequence reads: CASSFDQSGNRAYNSPLHF. The CDR3 nucleotides read TGTGCCAGCAGCTTCGACCAGTCGGGAAACAGGGCCTATAATTCACCCCTCCACTTT. The chain joins TRBV7-9 to TRBJ1-6; a possible D gene is TRBD1 (6 bases). The CDR3 runs to 19 residues. The germline V gene has CDR1 SEHNR and CDR2 FQNEAQ (reference sequence). Trimming removed 3 bases at V and 2 bases at J, with 20 bases between.

The gene calls are TRBV6-1 and TRBJ1-1; 9 bases are a match to TRBD1. Germline CDR1 and CDR2: MNHNS and SASEGT. CDR3 size: 16 residues. The junction had 9 bases not matched to a gene; V was cut back by 3 bases and J by 4 bases. The CDR3: CASSDTGGASGTEAFF. The CDR3, as DNA: TGTGCCAGCAGTGATACAGGGGGCGCTTCGGGCACTGAAGCTTTCTTT.

In this sample, this clone turned up once. V gene TRBV28 combines with J gene TRBJ1-1; the match to TRBD1 covers 7 bases. Germline V CDR1 and CDR2: MDHEN, SYDVKM. Trimming took 6 bases from V and 1 from J; bases not matched to a gene: 11. CDR3 length: 16 amino acids. The CDR3 reads CASSRIQGSPNTEAFF. The CDR3 bases are TGTGCCAGCAGCCGGATACAGGGGTCCCCGAACACTGAAGCTTTCTTT.

The V call is TRBV7-8, the J call TRBJ2-7; 10 bases align to TRBD2. V shed 5 bases and J 4 bases; nucleotides not matched to a gene: 14. Germline V CDR1 and CDR2: SGHVS, FQNEAQ. The CDR3 runs to 17 residues. The CDR3 coding sequence is TGTGCCAGCAGCACACAAATGGGGCTAGCGGGGGCGTACGAGCAGTACTTC. Translation gives CASSTQMGLAGAYEQYF.

This clone was counted a few times. The V gene is TRBV6-5, the J gene TRBJ1-1; a possible D gene is TRBD1 (5 bases). The germline gives CDR1 MNHEY, CDR2 SVGAGI. V was trimmed by 6 bases and J by 4 bases, leaving 12 bases between them. The CDR3 loop spans 13 amino acids. The CDR3: CASSAGRSTEAFF. The CDR3 region has the DNA TGTGCCAGCAGCGCGGGACGGTCCACTGAAGCTTTCTTT.

This chain uses TRBV5-4 with TRBJ2-2; 12 positions agree with TRBD1. V shed 1 base and J 4 bases; nucleotides not matched to a gene: 2. This CDR3 comprises 16 residues. Germline-derived CDR1 and CDR2 are SGHNT and YYREEE (reference sequence). The CDR3 region has the DNA TGTGCCAGCAGCTTGATGGGACAGGGGGCCACCGGGGAGCTGTTTTTT. It translates to CASSLMGQGATGELFF.

The chain links TRBV9 to TRBJ1-3, with 7 bases identical to TRBD1. This CDR3 comprises 16 residues. The germline gives CDR1 SGDLS, CDR2 YYNGEE. Trimming took 0 bases from V and 8 from J; bases not matched to a gene: 11. The CDR3, as DNA: TGTGCCAGCAGCGTAGCGCACGGGACAGTTTCTGACACCATATATTTT. Encoded protein: CASSVAHGTVSDTIYF.

The chain couples TRBV10-3 to TRBJ1-6, with a possible D match to TRBD1 (6 bases). With 8 bases removed from V and 7 bases from J, the gap between germline ends came to 9 bases. This CDR3 has 12 residues. Germline values: CDR1 ENHRY, CDR2 SYGVKD. CDR3 amino acids: CAIRGANSPLHF. The CDR3 region has the DNA TGTGCCATCCGGGGGGCAAATTCACCCCTCCACTTT.

This chain joins TRBV3-1 (or the pseudogene TRBV3-2) and TRBJ2-1; 9 bases align to TRBD1. V was pared by 5 bases and J by 6 bases, with 5 bases of the junction left unmatched. This CDR3 comprises 14 residues. Germline lookup yields CDR1 LGHDT and CDR2 YNNKEL (reference sequence). The CDR3 region is CASSTRQGGNEQFF. CDR3 nucleotides: TGTGCCAGCAGCACCCGACAGGGGGGCAATGAGCAGTTCTTC.

The CDR3: CASSLTSNFPGDTQYF. CDR3 DNA sequence: TGTGCCAGCAGCTTAACGTCTAATTTCCCGGGGGATACGCAGTATTTT. The chain couples TRBV7-3 to TRBJ2-3; D is perhaps TRBD2 (5 bases). The CDR3 totals 16 residues. Germline V gene lookup returns CDR1 SGHTA and CDR2 FQGTGA. Trimming stripped 0 bases from V and 6 bases from J, with 16 bases between.